Reported below is one T cell receptor (beta chain). Its recognized antigen is unknown. The junction and the germline gene differ at one end; a read error may be behind it. Using the deep immunoSEQ assay, TCR CDR3 regions were amplified from genomic DNA by multiplex PCR. Extracted genomic DNA from each cell subset was spread evenly across all wells of several immunoSEQ 96-well plates, with each plate serving as a replicate. For sorted subsets, around 200 ng genomic DNA, equal to 30,000 or so T cell genomes, was loaded into each replicate PCR. The purified libraries were quantified using a Qubit 3.0 fluorometer, sized with a Bioanalyzer 2100, and then quantified again using the KAPA Library Quantification kit. A separate single-read 150-cycle Illumina NextSeq 550 flow cell was used to sequence each immunoSEQ 96-well plate. On the study's bioinformatics: Because only junctional sequences without quality scores were contained in the immunoSEQ output, filtering matching that applied to full-length reads could not be performed. To assign V/J genes and CDR3, sequences were annotated against IMGT germline references using PyIR, a Python wrapper for IgBLAST v1.9. Any read was removed if the V/J assignment was weak (E-value above 1e-6), the CDR3 was missing, or the read contained stop codons, out-of-frame junctions, or ambiguous translated residues. A V3J clonotype was defined by an identical inferred V gene, J gene, and CDR3 amino acid sequence. To compute the percentage overlap between repertoires, the number of shared unique clonotypes was divided by the size of the smaller repertoire. Repertoire richness was assessed with RTK rarefaction, the Chao1 estimator, and Recon v2.1 estimates of unobserved clonotypes. Generation probabilities for all TCRbeta clonotypes obtained by the gDNA method from a handful of donors were computed using OLGA. This is the immuneACCESS table as TCRdb keeps it, with only in-frame sequences that have V and J called. A part of the clones is gone; compared with another copy, unresolved V genes explain less than half, and the rest is unexplained. V and J calls and clone size are as listed in that table; D and trimming were resolved from the DNA. In all, the sample holds around 2,000,000 clones, and 85% to 95% of those were seen once. Jointly, the top ten make up 1.5% to 2% of the sample.

This record belongs to a study of shared clonotypes between healthy human individuals (dated by TCRdb to the early 2020s). For the study in its entirety: Three men and a couple of women, aged 18 to 49 years, made up the cohort. To increase sequencing depth and limit assay-specific biases, different laboratories used diverse techniques to prepare libraries and sequence TCR repertoires. To estimate repertoire size and how much clonotype sharing occurs between individuals, the study deeply sequenced the blood TCR repertoires of 5 or 6 healthy adults. Per donor, leukapheresis produced somewhere between about 0.8 and 9.5 billion PBMCs. For each donor, CD4 naive and CD4 memory were each run on three plates, CD8 naive on two plates, and CD8 memory on one plate.

For CDR1 and CDR2, the germline V gene lists MGHRA and YSYEKL. The CDR3 contains 16 residues, cysteine and phenylalanine counted. Only the CDR3 part of the read is kept: 48 bases, read in frame from the first base. For the CD8 naive samples, CD45RO-negative cells were positively selected for CCR7, yielding a CD45RA+CCR7+ population from which TemRA cells were excluded. The donors were healthy, HIV-negative adults with no recently reported acute infections or vaccinations. Only Caucasian adults living in Nashville, Tennessee, USA were represented among the donors. After blood collection by leukapheresis, PBMCs were isolated using Ficoll-Histopaque density gradient centrifugation and then cryopreserved in the vapor phase of liquid nitrogen. Analytical flow cytometry was used to check the purity and quantity of each magnetically sorted T cell population. Each sorted fraction had its genomic DNA isolated and then quantified by UV absorbance on a Nanodrop 2000c.

What the work shows at the level of the full study, not this receptor alone: Pairwise subsampling indicated that sequencing depth was expected to affect the degree of clonotype sharing among donors. The genetic and exposure-history diversity represented was limited by the small number of donors. When several donors were compared, the shared fraction of clonotypes was about 5.5% for naive CD4, about 4% for naive CD8, 2% to 2.5% for memory CD4, and around 0.37% for memory CD8. Estimated clonotype richness was generally larger for naive than for memory subsets. Even with the large sequencing depth, rarefaction of the sorted-subset datasets indicated that sequencing was incomplete. Sampling was restricted to blood, and TCR repertoires in tissue are likely to differ from TCR repertoires in blood. Compared with non-shared clonotypes, the clonotypes found in all four sorted-subset donors had higher generation probabilities.

The sequencing sample was made of naive CD8+ T cells from PBMCs. The sample's cell subset or site label is to be understood as: CD45RA+CCR7+. The TCR originated in a man between 18 and 29 years old in good health. Some clones in this sample may be carry-over from other donors' samples. The V gene is TRBV4-1 and the J gene is TRBJ2-1; possibly the D gene is TRBD2, per 7 matching bases. CDR3 reads: CASTQPIAGAPNEQFF. In nucleotide form, the sequence is TGCGCCAGCACCCAACCCATTGCGGGGGCCCCTAATGAGCAGTTCTTC.